The 27 T cell receptor beta chains reported below all come from one sample, sequenced in a study of cytomegalovirus exposure and HLA in healthy donors. Both 60 Vbeta primers and 13 Jbeta primers went into the PCR. Using immunoSEQ multiplex PCR, the repertoire was profiled, and TCRdb retains in-frame clones only, with some absent. The data show fewer than 350,000 clones, roughly 90% seen once. The sequencing sample was made of PBMCs. The receptors stem from a young woman in good health and CMV-seronegative.

This rearrangement joins TRBV27 to TRBJ1-5; the D gene is possibly TRBD1 (6 bases). The germline V and J ends were trimmed by 4 bases and 0 bases, with 31 bases remaining between them. CDR1 is MNHEY and CDR2 is SMNVEV in the germline V gene (reference sequence). This CDR3 is 22 amino acids long. CDR3: CASSSYDRWFLQPPYSNQPQHF. CDR3 nucleotides: TGTGCCAGCAGTTCATACGACAGGTGGTTTTTACAACCCCCTTATAGCAATCAGCCCCAGCATTTT.

The chain combines TRBV15 with TRBJ1-5; 10 bases align to TRBD1. Germline V lookup: CDR1 LNHNV, CDR2 YYDKDF (reference sequence). V lost 3 bases to trimming and J lost 5 bases; unmatched junction nucleotides: 10. This CDR3 contains 17 residues. Written as DNA, the CDR3 is TGTGCCACCAGCAGTTTTTATGGGACAGGGGACGATCAGCCCCAGCATTTT. It translates to CATSSFYGTGDDQPQHF.

This chain joins TRBV25-1 and TRBJ1-3; 9 bases agree with TRBD1. J was trimmed by 4 bases and V by 4 bases; bases with no gene match: 2. The CDR3 has 14 residues. Per germline, CDR1 MGHDK and CDR2 SYGVNS. The CDR3 sequence: CASSVGTGGNTIYF. DNA of the CDR3: TGTGCCAGCAGTGTGGGGACAGGGGGAAACACCATATATTTT. Complete variable domain (other parts from reference TRBV25-1 and TRBJ1-3): EADIYQTPRYLVIGTGKKITLECSQTMGHDKMYWYQQDPGMELHLIHYSYGVNSTEKGDLSSESTVSRIRTEHFPLTLESARPSHTSQYLCASSVGTGGNTIYFGEGSWLTVV.

CDR3 nucleotides: TGTGCCAGCGGCCAGGGACTGAGCACAGATACGCAGTATTTT. It specifies CASGQGLSTDTQYF. This sequence joins TRBV6-1 and TRBJ2-3; possibly TRBD2 for D (6 bases). In germline, CDR1 is MNHNS, CDR2 SASEGT. V gave up 8 bases and J gave up 0 bases, with 12 bases separating them. This CDR3 contains 14 residues.

This chain connects TRBV6-7 to TRBJ2-7, with D perhaps TRBD2 (5 bases). TRBV6-7 is marked as an open reading frame, function uncertain. V lost 10 bases and J 2 bases, leaving 12 bases between the germline ends. This CDR3 has 12 residues. The CDR3 DNA sequence: TGTGCCACCCACGAGGGTACCTACGAGCAGTACTTC. It is translated as CATHEGTYEQYF.

CDR3 nucleotide sequence: TGCGCCAGCAGCTCGACGTCCGGGACAGGGGGCGAAGAGACCCAGTACTTC. Translated, it gives CASSSTSGTGGEETQYF. The V call is TRBV5-1, the J call TRBJ2-5; 12 nucleotides line up with TRBD1. The V and J ends lost 3 bases and 3 bases, in that order; junction bases with no gene match: 9. The germline CDR1 and CDR2 sequences are SGHRS and YFSETQ. The CDR3 covers 17 residues.

This clone was seen a few times. The gene calls are TRBV4-1 and TRBJ1-3, with D possibly matching TRBD1 (5 bases). CDR1 is MGHRA, CDR2 YSYEKL, per germline. CDR3 length: 15 amino acids. The V end lost 6 bases, the J end lost 0 bases, and 12 bases lay between the germline ends. The chain's CDR3 is CASRLDINSGNTIYF. The CDR3 DNA is TGCGCCAGCAGATTGGACATAAACTCTGGAAACACCATATATTTT.

The chain joins TRBV5-4 to TRBJ2-5; 10 nucleotides agree with TRBD2. Germline V CDR1 and CDR2: SGHNT, YYREEE (reference sequence). This CDR3 comprises 17 residues. After removal of 0 bases from V and 4 bases from J, the junction contained 9 bases not matched to a gene. This CDR3 reads CASSLGGSGGRGETQYF. CDR3 nucleotide sequence: TGTGCCAGCAGCTTGGGTGGTAGCGGGGGGCGAGGAGAGACCCAGTACTTC.

This clone was seen just once. The CDR3 bases are TGTGCCAGCAGCGTAAATTACGCCCCGGCGGGAGCGAACACCGGGGAGCTGTTTTTT. Translation gives CASSVNYAPAGANTGELFF. The gene calls are TRBV9 and TRBJ2-2; 7 bases are shared with TRBD2. The ends lost 1 base at V and 0 bases at J; junction bases unmatched: 12. Germline CDR1 and CDR2: SGDLS and YYNGEE. The CDR3 loop spans 19 amino acids. The entire variable domain, with the rest obtained from reference TRBV9 and TRBJ2-2, is as follows: DSGVTQTPKHLITATGQRVTLRCSPRSGDLSVYWYQQSLDQGLQFLIQYYNGEERAKGNILERFSAQQFPDLHSELNLSSLELGDSALYFCASSVNYAPAGANTGELFFGEGSRLTVL.

This rearrangement joins TRBV19 to TRBJ2-7; 10 bases map to TRBD1. The germline V gene encodes CDR1 LNHDA and CDR2 SQIVND (reference sequence). The junction had 13 bases not matched to a gene; V was cut back by 5 bases and J by 0 bases. The CDR3 extends over 18 amino acids. DNA of the CDR3: TGTGCCAGTAGTGCCTATGGATTTGGGACAGGGGTCTCCTACGAGCAGTACTTC. This gives the protein CASSAYGFGTGVSYEQYF.

This chain joins TRBV7-9 and TRBJ1-4; D remains unclear. The germline gives CDR1 SEHNR, CDR2 FQNEAQ (reference sequence). V lost 5 bases and J lost 0, with 13 bases in between. This CDR3 has 16 residues. CDR3 DNA: TGTGCCAGCAGCGGGCGGGGATTTGCAACTAATGAAAAACTGTTTTTT. Translation gives CASSGRGFATNEKLFF.

V and J are TRBV15 and TRBJ2-7, with 8 bases that match TRBD1. Germline assignment: CDR1 LNHNV and CDR2 YYDKDF (reference sequence). The CDR3 loop spans 15 amino acids. The trim removed 4 bases at V and 0 bases at J, leaving 5 bases unmatched. Here the CDR3 reads CATSKTGQVSYEQYF. For the CDR3, the DNA is TGTGCCACCAGCAAAACGGGACAGGTCTCCTACGAGCAGTACTTC.

The chain employs TRBV2 and TRBJ2-5; 11 bases align to TRBD2. The J call may be incorrect, as the DNA end agrees better with TRBJ2-7. Germline CDR1 is SNHLY and CDR2 is FYNNEI. The CDR3 spans 21 residues. CDR3 DNA sequence: TGTGCCAGCAGTGGAAACCGACTCCTTGGGATTACTAGCGGGGGCGCCTACGAGCAGTACTTC. Protein sequence: CASSGNRLLGITSGGAYEQYF.

The rearrangement joins TRBV5-4 to TRBJ1-1; D remains unclear. In germline, CDR1 is SGHNT, CDR2 YYREEE (reference sequence). V gave up 4 bases and J gave up 5 bases, with 6 bases separating them. CDR3 size: 11 residues. The chain's CDR3 is CASSLGTEAFF. CDR3 bases: TGTGCCAGCAGCCTCGGGACTGAAGCTTTCTTT.

CDR3 in amino acids: CASSYPAGGSYYEQYF. CDR3 in DNA: TGTGCCAGCAGTTACCCCGCGGGCGGCTCCTACTACGAGCAGTACTTC. The chain carries TRBV6-5 and TRBJ2-7; TRBD2 is a possible D gene (5 bases). This CDR3 has 16 amino acids. Germline CDR1 reads MNHEY; CDR2 reads SVGAGI. V was clipped by 2 bases and J by 3 bases, with 17 bases between them.

The chain employs TRBV5-1 and TRBJ1-1, with TRBD1 as a possible D gene (5 bases). This CDR3 has 15 residues. V was shortened by 4 bases and J by 5 bases, with 18 bases between the two germline ends. Germline V gene lookup returns CDR1 SGHRS and CDR2 YFSETQ. CDR3 nucleotides: TGCGCCAGCAGCAGGTGGGGGGGAGGGGATACTGAAGCTTTCTTT. Translation gives CASSRWGGGDTEAFF.

This sequence joins TRBV29-1 and TRBJ1-5; D not certain. Germline CDR1 is SQVTM and CDR2 is ANQGSEA. This CDR3 comprises 13 residues. With 4 bases removed from V and 3 bases from J, the gap between germline ends came to 10 bases. CDR3 residues: CSVGEGNNQPQHF. The CDR3 coding sequence is TGCAGCGTTGGGGAGGGAAACAATCAGCCCCAGCATTTT.

The chain has TRBV7-9 and TRBJ1-2, with 8 positions matching TRBD1. Trimming cost V 4 bases and J 6 bases; bases outside gene matches: 7. Germline CDR1 and CDR2: SEHNR and FQNEAQ (reference sequence). This CDR3 comprises 14 residues. CDR3 nucleotide sequence: TGTGCCAGCAGCTCGGACAGGGCCGGCAATGGCTACACCTTC. Amino acid sequence: CASSSDRAGNGYTF.

This clone was observed a few times. The chain employs TRBV5-4 and TRBJ1-3, with TRBD1 as a possible D gene (5 bases). The CDR3 spans 16 residues. V lost 2 bases and J lost 0, with 12 bases in between. CDR1 and CDR2 from the germline V gene are SGHNT and YYREEE (reference sequence). Written as DNA, the CDR3 is TGTGCCAGCAGCTTCAGCCTAGGGGTCTCTGGAAACACCATATATTTT. Translated: CASSFSLGVSGNTIYF.

The rearrangement links TRBV28 to TRBJ2-5; the match to TRBD2 covers 11 bases. The J call may be mistaken, given a closer DNA end match to TRBJ2-7. There are 16 residues in the CDR3. Germline CDR1 MDHEN, CDR2 SYDVKM. As DNA, the CDR3 is TGTGCCAGCAGTTTACTAGCGGGGGGAGGAAGGAACGAGCAGTACTTC. It yields the protein CASSLLAGGGRNEQYF.

The CDR3 bases are TGTGCCAGCAGTGAAGAAGGGGCGGAGTGGGAAAAACTGTTTTTT. Translating gives CASSEEGAEWEKLFF. The rearrangement links TRBV2 to TRBJ1-4, with D perhaps matching TRBD1 (5 bases). Trimming took off 1 base at V and 8 bases at J, with 14 bases between the two ends. In germline, CDR1 is SNHLY, CDR2 FYNNEI. The CDR3 is made up of 15 amino acids.

This chain links TRBV4-1 with TRBJ1-5, with D possibly being TRBD1 (5 bases). Germline assignment: CDR1 MGHRA and CDR2 YSYEKL. The germline V and J ends were trimmed by 2 bases and 0 bases, with 14 bases remaining between them. The CDR3 spans 17 residues. The CDR3 sequence is CASSQWEGRNSNQPQHF. CDR3 nucleotides: TGCGCCAGCAGCCAATGGGAGGGGAGGAATAGCAATCAGCCCCAGCATTTT.

The chain is built from TRBV9 and TRBJ1-2; D gene uncertain. This CDR3 region has 15 residues. CDR1 and CDR2 from the germline V gene are SGDLS and YYNGEE. Trimming left V 3 bases short and J 3 bases short, with 15 bases between. CDR3 DNA sequence: TGTGCCAGCAGCGCGGACCGGGAAGATTACTATGGCTACACCTTC. Amino acids: CASSADREDYYGYTF. Full variable domain (remainder filled in from reference TRBV9 and TRBJ1-2): DSGVTQTPKHLITATGQRVTLRCSPRSGDLSVYWYQQSLDQGLQFLIQYYNGEERAKGNILERFSAQQFPDLHSELNLSSLELGDSALYFCASSADREDYYGYTFGSGTRLTVV.

The chain uses TRBV2 and TRBJ2-5; D is possibly TRBD1 (5 bases). The ends were cut back, 6 bases at V and 5 bases at J, with 10 bases in the middle. Germline V gene data show CDR1 as SNHLY and CDR2 as FYNNEI. CDR3 length: 12 residues. This chain's CDR3 is CASSRVGETQYF. The CDR3 DNA reads TGTGCCAGCAGCAGGGTGGGGGAGACCCAGTACTTC.

The rearrangement links TRBV7-9 to TRBJ1-1, with a tentative D call TRBD1 (6 bases). V lost 5 bases, J lost 3 bases, and 13 bases lay in between. The CDR3 covers 14 residues. CDR1 SEHNR and CDR2 FQNEAQ come from the germline V gene (reference sequence). CDR3 nucleotides: TGTGCCAGCAGCCATACGGGACACTACACTGAAGCTTTCTTT. As protein: CASSHTGHYTEAFF.

The chain joins TRBV2 to TRBJ2-3; 7 positions match TRBD2. J lost 6 bases, V lost 6 bases, and 0 bases had no gene match. The CDR3 totals 11 residues. The germline CDR1 and CDR2 sequences are SNHLY and FYNNEI. CDR3 bases: TGTGCCAGCAGGGGGGGGGATACGCAGTATTTT. Translating gives CASRGGDTQYF.

This chain connects TRBV28 to TRBJ1-2; 9 nucleotides agree with TRBD1. The CDR3 sequence is 12 residues long. Germline lookup yields CDR1 MDHEN and CDR2 SYDVKM. V lost 2 bases, J lost 13 bases, and 5 bases stayed unmatched. CDR3 coding DNA: TGTGCCAGCAGTTTACCCGGACAGGGGCCCACCTTC. Residues: CASSLPGQGPTF.